A selection of T cell receptor beta chains follows, all from one sample in a study of T-cell reconstitution after alpha-beta-depleted transplantation in children. TCRdb used MiXCR to reprocess the PCR reads, holding one entry per CDR3 protein. The repertoire consists of about 400,000 distinct CDR3 sequences, with around 15% occurring once and the leading ten covering under 30%. The sample in question was PBMCs, mostly from graft donor cells, obtained 360 days after TCRalphabeta/CD19-depleted stem cell transplant. Receptors originate from a boy in the first two years of life who had a stem cell transplant for Wiskott-Aldrich syndrome, so the T cells may come from the graft donor. The CDR3 runs from the conserved cysteine through the conserved F or W. The order of the fields is J gene, clone size, V gene, D gene, CDR3 DNA, CDR3 protein. A D gene is named only where the DNA matches it firmly. A row's size may be missing; if present it is once, few, many or a size class.

TRBJ2-1	.	TRBV20-1	.	TGCAGTGCCGTTAATAGCGGAGACAATGAGCAGTTCTTC	CSAVNSGDNEQFF
TRBJ1-6	.	TRBV5-1	TRBD1	TGCGCCAGCAGCACCGGACAGGGCTATAATTCACCCCTCCACTTT	CASSTGQGYNSPLHF
TRBJ2-4	.	TRBV5-1	TRBD1	TGCGCCAGCAGCTCAGGACAGGGGAAGGTCAAAAACATTCAGTACTTC	CASSSGQGKVKNIQYF
TRBJ2-2	.	TRBV12-3/TRBV12-4	TRBD2	TGTGCCAGCAGGCCTAGCGGAGACCGAGGCACCGGGGAGCTGTTTTTT	CASRPSGDRGTGELFF
TRBJ2-7	few	TRBV29-1	.	TGCAGCGTTGAACTTGAGCGGCCCTCCTACGAGCAGTACTTC	CSVELERPSYEQYF
TRBJ2-7	.	TRBV18	.	TGTGCCAGCTCAGCCGACAGGAGGCTCAACGAGCAGTACTTC	CASSADRRLNEQYF
TRBJ1-5	.	TRBV5-1	.	TGCGCCAGCAGCTTGGAGGGCGGAGGGAGAAATCAGCCCCAGCATTTT	CASSLEGGGRNQPQHF
TRBJ2-7	.	TRBV20-1	.	TGCAGTGCTTTTACAGGGTTCAACCCCTACGAGCAGTACTTC	CSAFTGFNPYEQYF
TRBJ2-3	few	TRBV10-3	.	TGTGCCTACGGGGTGTCCGGTAATACGCAGTATTTT	CAYGVSGNTQYF
TRBJ1-2	.	TRBV18	.	TGTGCCAGCTCACCACGGGACTCCTTCTCGGGAGGCTACACCTTC	CASSPRDSFSGGYTF
TRBJ2-7	.	TRBV5-1	TRBD2	TGCGCCAGCAGCCCCTGGGCTAGCGGGAGGAACGAGCAGTACTTC	CASSPWASGRNEQYF
TRBJ2-3	.	TRBV2	.	TGTGCCAGCAGTGAAAGAGAAGGAACAGATACGCAGTATTTT	CASSEREGTDTQYF
TRBJ1-2	.	TRBV7-2	TRBD1	TGTGCCAGCAGCTTAGCTCTTACAGGGGTTGGCTACACCTTC	CASSLALTGVGYTF
TRBJ2-7	few	TRBV7-9	TRBD1	TGTGCCAGCAGCTTAGTGGGGCACAGGGGTTACGAGCAGTACTTC	CASSLVGHRGYEQYF
TRBJ2-5	few	TRBV18	.	TGTGCCAGCTCACCATCGGGGTCCCAAGAGACCCAGTACTTC	CASSPSGSQETQYF
TRBJ2-2	.	TRBV3-1	TRBD1	TGTGCCAGCAGCCAATACCGACTCGGACAGGGGTTGAGCACCGGGGAGCTGTTTTTT	CASSQYRLGQGLSTGELFF
TRBJ2-5	.	TRBV5-1	TRBD2	TGCGCCAGCAGCTCTCAAACGCGGACTAGCATGTACCAAGAGACCCAGTACTTC	CASSSQTRTSMYQETQYF
TRBJ1-5	.	TRBV12-3/TRBV12-4	.	TGTGCCAGCAGTTTAAAGGACAGATATCAGCCCCAGCATTTT	CASSLKDRYQPQHF
TRBJ1-6	.	TRBV18	.	TGTGCCAGCTCACCAACGGATTCACCCCTCCACTTT	CASSPTDSPLHF
TRBJ1-1	few	TRBV27	TRBD1	TGTGCCAGCAGTTCCACCATACAGGGGTCACCGATCATGAACACTGAAGCTTTCTTT	CASSSTIQGSPIMNTEAFF
TRBJ2-7	.	TRBV7-8	TRBD2	TGTGCCAGCAGGCCGACTAGCGGAGTCTACGAGCAGTACTTC	CASRPTSGVYEQYF
TRBJ2-1	few	TRBV4-3	TRBD2	TGCGCCAGCAGCCCGGGGACTAGTAGTTTCTTCAATGAGCAGTTCTTC	CASSPGTSSFFNEQFF
TRBJ2-1	few	TRBV5-6	TRBD1	TGTGCCAGCAGCTTGAACAGGGGGCTCTACAATGAGCAGTTCTTC	CASSLNRGLYNEQFF
TRBJ2-7	few	TRBV11-2	.	TGTGCCAGCAGCTTGGCCAGGGGATACTGGGAGCAGTACTTC	CASSLARGYWEQYF
TRBJ2-5	many	TRBV11-2	.	TGTGCCAGCAGCTTAGACCGGGGAGGCCAAGAGACCCAGTACTTC	CASSLDRGGQETQYF
TRBJ2-3	once	TRBV3-1	TRBD2	TGTGCCAGCAGGAAGGGACTAACTAGCGGGACAGATACGCAGTATTTT	CASRKGLTSGTDTQYF
TRBJ1-2	.	TRBV28	TRBD1	TGTGCCAGCAGGGCTACAGGGGTTAACTATGGCTACACCTTC	CASRATGVNYGYTF
TRBJ2-7	few	TRBV7-7	TRBD1	TGTGCCAGCAGCCCGGACAGGTTGGGCGAGCAGTACTTC	CASSPDRLGEQYF
TRBJ2-1	few	TRBV10-3	.	TGTGCCATCAGGGGGATCGGGGGACTTAATGAGCAGTTCTTC	CAIRGIGGLNEQFF
TRBJ2-3	.	TRBV29-1	.	TGCAGCGTTGGGCTGAGGACACAAGATACGCAGTATTTT	CSVGLRTQDTQYF
TRBJ2-7	few	TRBV6-1	.	TGTGCCAGCAGTGAAGCGGCATCCTACGAGCAGTACTTC	CASSEAASYEQYF
TRBJ2-7	.	TRBV15	.	TGTGCCACCAGCAGAGATCGAACCCTAAGCAGCTTC	CATSRDRTLSSF
TRBJ2-5	many	TRBV5-1	.	TGCGCCAGCAGCTTGAGAGGGGACGGGGAGACCCAGTACTTC	CASSLRGDGETQYF
TRBJ2-5	few	TRBV18	.	TGTGCCAGCTCACCGGGGCGAAAAGAGACCCAGTACTTC	CASSPGRKETQYF
TRBJ2-7	.	TRBV7-9	.	TGTGCCAGCAGCTCGAGGGCCCGGCCCTACGAGCAGTACTTC	CASSSRARPYEQYF
TRBJ2-7	.	TRBV30	.	TGTGCCTGGAACCTGGGGGGAGGGGGGAGAGCCTACGAGCAGTACTTC	CAWNLGGGGRAYEQYF
TRBJ2-2	few	TRBV12-3/TRBV12-4	.	TGTGCCAGCAGTTTAGGAGGGAAGGGCGGGGAGCTGTTTTTT	CASSLGGKGGELFF
TRBJ2-7	many	TRBV12-3/TRBV12-4	.	TGTGCCAGTGGGGATCGCGGCTACGAGCAGTACTTC	CASGDRGYEQYF
TRBJ2-3	.	TRBV15	.	TGTGCCACCAGCAGAGATCGGCAGGAGTTTTCTAGCACAGATACGCAGTATTTT	CATSRDRQEFSSTDTQYF
TRBJ2-3	.	TRBV7-2	TRBD2	TGTGCCAGCAGCTTCCCCTGGCTAGCGGGGGACACAGATACGCAGTATTTT	CASSFPWLAGDTDTQYF
TRBJ2-7	.	TRBV20-1	TRBD2	TGCAGTGCTAGAGATCGGACTAGCGGGAGAAGAGCGCAGTACTTC	CSARDRTSGRRAQYF
TRBJ1-3	.	TRBV15	TRBD1	TGTGCCACCAGCAGCGTCCGGCGGGACAGGGTATTGAGAACTGGAAACACCATATATTTT	CATSSVRRDRVLRTGNTIYF